The 22 T cell receptor beta chains given below trace back to one sample, sequenced in a study of early stage breast cancer tumors. The assay was immunoSEQ multiplex PCR, and TCRdb's table has in-frame clones only and misses some. Among approximately 48,000 clones listed, 85% to 95% were seen once. Sequencing was done on a sample of blood. Receptor source: a person aged 70 to 85 with breast cancer.

The chain joins TRBV14 to TRBJ2-4; TRBD2 matches 13 bases. Germline CDR1 SGHDN, CDR2 FVKESK. The CDR3 length is 20 residues. J lost 0 bases, V lost 3 bases, and 11 bases had no gene match. The CDR3: CASSHLGLAGAESAKNIQYF. CDR3 coding DNA: TGTGCCAGCAGCCACCTTGGACTAGCGGGGGCGGAATCAGCCAAAAACATTCAGTACTTC.

This clone was observed once. The rearrangement joins TRBV7-3 to TRBJ2-2; 8 bases agree with TRBD2. Germline CDR1 is SGHTA and CDR2 is FQGTGA. CDR3 length equals 14 residues. After removal of 2 bases from V and 5 bases from J, the junction contained 1 base not matched to a gene. The CDR3 coding sequence is TGTGCCAGCAGCTTAGCTAGCGGGACCGGGGAGCTGTTTTTT. Its protein is CASSLASGTGELFF.

The V and J genes are TRBV5-6 and TRBJ1-2; TRBD1 aligns across 7 bases. The CDR3 runs 12 residues. V lost 5 bases and J lost 6; bases outside the gene matches: 4. The V gene's germline CDR1 is SGHDT and CDR2 YYEEEE. The CDR3 DNA reads as TGTGCCAGCAGGCGGACAGGCGATGGCTACACCTTC. Amino acids: CASRRTGDGYTF.

The sample holds a few counts of this clone. This chain uses TRBV7-2 with TRBJ2-7; 11 bases match TRBD1. Trimming removed 5 bases from V and 6 bases from J; junction bases left unmatched: 9. The CDR3 length is 15 residues. Per the germline V gene, CDR1 is SGHTA and CDR2 is FQGNSA. The CDR3 DNA reads TGTGCCAGCAGCCTGGGGACAGGGGGATCTGGCGAGCAGTACTTC. Translated: CASSLGTGGSGEQYF.

Comment on this clone: The junction shows a germline mismatch at one end, possibly a read error. This sequence joins TRBV7-7 and TRBJ2-1; possibly TRBD2 for D (6 bases). The CDR3 loop spans 15 amino acids. Germline CDR1 reads SSHAT; CDR2 reads FNYEAQ (reference sequence). The CDR3 region has the DNA TGTGCTAGCAGCCTTAGACTAGACCATTACAATGAGCAGTTCTTC. The encoded protein is CASSLRLDHYNEQFF. Using reference TRBV7-7 and TRBJ2-1 for the parts outside the CDR3, the full variable domain is GAGVSQSPRYKVTKRGQDVTLRCDPISSHATLYWYQQALGQGPEFLTYFNYEAQPDKSGLPSDRFSAERPEGSISTLTIQRTEQRDSAMYRCASSLRLDHYNEQFFGPGTRLTVL.

The J gene is TRBJ2-5, the V gene TRBV18, with 8 positions matching TRBD1. The J segment lost 3 bases and the V segment lost 5 bases, leaving 2 bases of the junction unmatched. The CDR3 has 13 residues. Germline V gene lookup returns CDR1 KGHSH and CDR2 LQKENI. The DNA of the CDR3 is TGTGCCAGCTCATCAGGGGGCAAAGAGACCCAGTACTTC. This sequence encodes CASSSGGKETQYF. Looking up the rest from reference TRBV18 and TRBJ2-5 gives the full variable domain: NAGVMQNPRHLVRRRGQEARLRCSPMKGHSHVYWYRQLPEEGLKFMVYLQKENIIDESGMPKERFSAEFPKEGPSILRIQQVVRGDSAAYFCASSSGGKETQYFGPGTRLLVL.

This chain links TRBV27 with TRBJ2-5; a weak D match, TRBD1 (6 bases). Trimming removed 6 bases from V and 1 base from J, with 12 bases in between. This CDR3 has 14 amino acids. From germline, CDR1 is MNHEY and CDR2 SMNVEV (reference sequence). The CDR3 region has the DNA TGTGCCAGCAGCTTCGGACAGACCCAAGAGACCCAGTACTTC. Encoded protein: CASSFGQTQETQYF.

Only a few counts were recorded for this clone. CDR3 DNA sequence: TGCGCCAGCAGTTTGACTAGCGGGTACCGCAATGAGCAGTTCTTC. This codes for CASSLTSGYRNEQFF. V usage is TRBV5-1 and J usage is TRBJ2-1, with TRBD2 identical over 10 bases. V lost 5 bases and J lost 6; bases outside the gene matches: 8. From germline, CDR1 is SGHRS and CDR2 YFSETQ. The CDR3 runs to 15 residues.

The gene calls are TRBV7-9 and TRBJ2-3, with D perhaps TRBD1 (5 bases). The germline V gene has CDR1 SEHNR and CDR2 FQNEAQ (reference sequence). The CDR3 is 13 residues long. Trimming removed 1 base from V and 4 bases from J, with 6 bases in between. The CDR3 DNA sequence: TGTGCCAGCAGCTTAGGGGGCGCAGATACGCAGTATTTT. Translating gives CASSLGGADTQYF.

This clone was recorded a few times. V usage is TRBV7-9 and J usage is TRBJ1-2; TRBD1 aligns across 9 bases. CDR1 and CDR2 from the germline V gene are SEHNR and FQNEAQ (reference sequence). The CDR3 spans 14 residues. V shed 5 bases and J 8 bases; nucleotides not matched to a gene: 9. As DNA, the CDR3 is TGTGCCAGCAGCCTTGACACGGGACAGGGAGGCTACACCTTC. It is translated as CASSLDTGQGGYTF. The whole variable domain, filled in from reference TRBV7-9 and TRBJ1-2, reads DTGVSQNPRHKITKRGQNVTFRCDPISEHNRLYWYRQTLGQGPEFLTYFQNEAQLEKSRLLSDRFSAERPKGSFSTLEIQRTEQGDSAMYLCASSLDTGQGGYTFGSGTRLTVV.

V and J are TRBV10-3 and TRBJ1-1; 7 nucleotides line up with TRBD1. The CDR3 loop spans 15 amino acids. The V segment lost 2 bases and the J segment 1 base; nucleotides outside the gene matches: 4. CDR1 and CDR2 (germline): ENHRY, SYGVKD. CDR3 protein: CAISEPDRRNTEAFF. The CDR3 region has the DNA TGTGCCATCAGTGAGCCGGACAGGAGGAACACTGAAGCTTTCTTT.

The rearrangement joins TRBV9 to TRBJ2-3, with TRBD1 matching over 10 bases. V was clipped by 0 bases and J by 3 bases; unmatched bases: 10. From germline, CDR1 is SGDLS and CDR2 YYNGEE. CDR3 size: 18 residues. CDR3 residues: CASSVAGTGTGVTDTQYF. CDR3 DNA sequence: TGTGCCAGCAGCGTAGCTGGTACCGGGACAGGGGTGACAGATACGCAGTATTTT.

The J gene is TRBJ1-5, the V gene TRBV10-1, with TRBD1 identical over 8 bases. This CDR3 is 14 amino acids long. The V segment lost 10 bases and the J segment 3 bases; nucleotides outside the gene matches: 8. Germline CDR1 and CDR2: WNHNN and SYGVQD (reference sequence). CDR3 in amino acids: CATERTGYNQPQHF. Here the CDR3 DNA reads TGCGCCACCGAGAGGACAGGGTACAATCAGCCCCAGCATTTT.

J is TRBJ2-1 and V is TRBV19, with 7 nucleotides matching TRBD1. Germline-derived CDR1 and CDR2 are LNHDA and SQIVND (reference sequence). The ends lost 5 bases at V and 3 bases at J; junction bases unmatched: 10. The CDR3 totals 16 residues. The CDR3 is CASSDTGARDYNEQFF. The CDR3 DNA is TGTGCCAGTAGTGACACAGGGGCTAGGGACTACAATGAGCAGTTCTTC.

This clone appeared once. The V and J genes are TRBV11-2 and TRBJ1-4; D is possibly TRBD1 (5 bases). This CDR3 comprises 14 residues. Trimming removed 5 bases from V and 7 bases from J, with 14 bases in between. In germline, CDR1 is SGHAT, CDR2 FQNNGV. DNA for the CDR3: TGTGCCAGCAGCGCCAGGGCGCCTTTTGAAAAACTGTTTTTT. Amino acid sequence: CASSARAPFEKLFF.

The V call is TRBV6-6, the J call TRBJ2-7; D gene unclear. Between the trimmed V and J ends, which lost 2 bases and 2 bases, there was a span of 10 bases. The CDR3 is made up of 14 amino acids. The germline gives CDR1 MNHNY, CDR2 SVGAGI (reference sequence). CDR3 sequence (DNA): TGTGCCAGCAGTTACCCTTCTACCCCCTACGAGCAGTACTTC. This gives the protein CASSYPSTPYEQYF.

This CDR3 reads CASRPPNGGLAGQPYF. The CDR3 DNA follows: TGTGCCAGCAGGCCCCCGAACGGCGGACTAGCGGGACAGCCGTACTTC. The chain uses TRBV28 and TRBJ2-7, with TRBD2 matching 12 bases. The CDR3 extends over 16 amino acids. Per germline, CDR1 MDHEN and CDR2 SYDVKM. V was clipped by 6 bases and J by 12 bases; unmatched bases: 18.

For this clone: One end of the junction varies from germline; a read error may be responsible. V usage is TRBV7-9 and J usage is TRBJ1-1, with a possible D match to TRBD1 (5 bases). Germline CDR1 SEHNR, CDR2 FQNEAQ (reference sequence). The CDR3 length is 15 residues. The CDR3 is CASTLTRGQNTEAFF. In DNA form, the CDR3 reads TGTGCCAGCACCTTAACCCGAGGACAGAACACTGAAGCTTTCTTT.

The chain is built from TRBV30 and TRBJ2-4; D is perhaps TRBD2 (5 bases). CDR3 length equals 14 residues. Trimming left V 1 base short and J 6 bases short, with 13 bases between. Looked up from germline, CDR1 is GTSNPN and CDR2 is SVGIG (reference sequence). The CDR3 reads CAWSASTGLNIQYF. DNA of the CDR3: TGTGCCTGGAGTGCTTCGACCGGACTAAACATTCAGTACTTC.

The chain is built from TRBV5-4 and TRBJ2-5; tentatively, D is TRBD1 (5 bases). V shed 3 bases and J shed 4 bases, with 13 bases lying between them. Per germline, CDR1 SGHNT and CDR2 YYREEE (reference sequence). The CDR3 covers 14 residues. This CDR3 is CASSSGQVVETQYF. DNA of the CDR3: TGTGCCAGCAGCTCCGGACAAGTTGTAGAGACCCAGTACTTC.

The chain is built from TRBV6-6 and TRBJ2-7; TRBD1 aligns across 7 bases. Germline CDR1 MNHNY, CDR2 SVGAGI (reference sequence). This CDR3 is 15 amino acids long. The trim removed 6 bases at V and 1 base at J, leaving 9 bases unmatched. As DNA, the CDR3 is TGTGCCAGCAGCTCTCCGACAGGGATTTCCTACGAGCAGTACTTC. Amino acid sequence: CASSSPTGISYEQYF.

The rearrangement joins TRBV28 to TRBJ1-3; unclear D gene. V was shortened by 0 bases and J by 0 bases, with 9 bases between the two germline ends. CDR3 length: 16 residues. Germline values: CDR1 MDHEN, CDR2 SYDVKM. CDR3 DNA sequence: TGTGCCAGCAGTTTATGGGCAGGAAGCTCTGGAAACACCATATATTTT. This encodes CASSLWAGSSGNTIYF. The whole variable domain, filled in from reference TRBV28 and TRBJ1-3, reads DVKVTQSSRYLVKRTGEKVFLECVQDMDHENMFWYRQDPGLGLRLIYFSYDVKMKEKGDIPEGYSVSREKKERFSLILESASTNQTSMYLCASSLWAGSSGNTIYFGEGSWLTVV.